The rows below give T cell receptor beta chains drawn from one sample of a study of CD8 T cells in ankylosing spondylitis. TCRdb reprocessed the 5' RACE reads with MiXCR, giving one entry per CDR3 protein. The table has fewer than 250,000 distinct CDR3 sequences, about a sixth seen once. Sequencing used blood, either unsorted or a sorted T cell fraction (not recorded which). Receptor source: a male donor with ankylosing spondylitis. CDR3s include the opening cysteine and the closing phenylalanine or tryptophan. The D gene is left open where the match is weak. The size entry is marked missing in some rows and otherwise reads once, few, many or a size class.

size,J,D,V,DNA,CDR3
few,TRBJ1-1,.,TRBV6-2/TRBV6-3,TGTGCCAGCAGTTACTCGGTTTTAGGTGGGAGGAACACTGAAGCTTTCTTT,CASSYSVLGGRNTEAFF
few,TRBJ1-1,.,TRBV27,TGTGCCAGCAGTTTATCGGCAGCGGCGAACACTGAAGCTTTCTTT,CASSLSAAANTEAFF
many,TRBJ2-7,.,TRBV20-1,TGCAGTGGGAGGGGACACCTCTCCTACGAGCAGTACTTC,CSGRGHLSYEQYF
.,TRBJ2-2,TRBD1,TRBV4-3,TGCGCCAGCAGCCGATACAGGGGTGGCGGGGAGCTGTTTTTT,CASSRYRGGGELFF
.,TRBJ1-4,.,TRBV4-1,TGCGCCAGCAGCCAAGTTCCTGGCGTGAGGGCAGAAAAACTGTTTTTT,CASSQVPGVRAEKLFF
.,TRBJ2-7,TRBD2,TRBV6-1,TGTGCCAGCAGTGAACGGTGGGGACTAGCGGACTACTACGAGCAGTACTTC,CASSERWGLADYYEQYF
few,TRBJ2-5,TRBD2,TRBV12-3/TRBV12-4,TGTGCCAGCAGTTTAAGTCTAGCGGGGGGTTGGGAGACCCAGTACTTC,CASSLSLAGGWETQYF
.,TRBJ2-7,TRBD2,TRBV20-1,TGCAGTGCTAGACGGCGGGAGGGCCACGAGCAGTACTTC,CSARRREGHEQYF
.,TRBJ2-2,.,TRBV28,TGTGCCACCAATTCTCGGCAGAAGAACACCGGGGAGCTGTTTTTT,CATNSRQKNTGELFF
.,TRBJ2-7,.,TRBV7-3,TGTGCCAGCAGCTTATTGGACTATTCCGAGCAGTACTTC,CASSLLDYSEQYF
.,TRBJ2-5,.,TRBV28,TGTGCCAGCAGTTTACGGGGGTACCAAGAGACCCAGTACTTC,CASSLRGYQETQYF
.,TRBJ2-3,TRBD2,TRBV10-2,TGCGCCAGCAGTGAGTCGGTAACTAGCGGGGCGGATACGCAGTATTTT,CASSESVTSGADTQYF
.,TRBJ2-2,TRBD1,TRBV2,TGTGCCAGCGAGGGGACAGCGAACACCGGGGAGCTGTTTTTT,CASEGTANTGELFF